The 8 T cell receptor beta chains in this list originate from one sample, sequenced in a study of T cell responses to AZD1222 COVID-19 vaccine. Sequencing used immunoSEQ multiplex PCR; TCRdb keeps in-frame clones, though not all of them. Among tens of thousands of clones, 80% to 90% were seen once, and the ten largest hold about a tenth. Sequenced material: peripheral blood, taken on day 0 of AZD1222 vaccination. These receptors were collected from an adult in good health.

The chain recombines TRBV4-1 with TRBJ2-5, with D hard to call. Germline V gives CDR1 MGHRA, CDR2 YSYEKL. The V and J ends lost 8 bases and 0 bases respectively, with 10 bases between them. This CDR3 has 13 residues. Here the CDR3 reads CASSWMYQETQYF. DNA for the CDR3: TGCGCCAGCTCATGGATGTACCAAGAGACCCAGTACTTC.

CDR3 nucleotides: TGTGCCAGCAGCTTCGGACAGGGGGAGCCCTCTGGAAACACCATATATTTT. Its translation: CASSFGQGEPSGNTIYF. The chain uses TRBV7-2 and TRBJ1-3, with TRBD1 matching 10 bases. CDR1 and CDR2 from the germline V gene are SGHTA and FQGNSA. This CDR3 is 17 amino acids long. J lost 0 bases, V lost 3 bases, and 5 bases had no gene match.

The chain couples TRBV6-6 to TRBJ2-2; TRBD2 might be the D (5 bases). V was pared by 6 bases and J by 5 bases, with 25 bases between. CDR3 length: 18 residues. Germline CDR1 is MNHNY and CDR2 is SVGAGI (reference sequence). The CDR3 region has the DNA TGTGCCAGCAGCCGATACCCCCGCGTGCGGGCTGAAACCGGGGAGCTGTTTTTT. Its protein is CASSRYPRVRAETGELFF.

CDR3 sequence: CASSDRDRNNEQFF. CDR3 in DNA: TGTGCCAGCAGCGACCGGGACAGGAACAATGAGCAGTTCTTC. V usage is TRBV13 and J usage is TRBJ2-1, with 8 bases aligning to TRBD1. The CDR3 runs 14 residues. In germline, CDR1 is PRHDT, CDR2 FYEKMQ (reference sequence). V shed 5 bases, J shed 5 bases, and the junction held 5 bases outside the gene matches. The full variable domain, rest sourced from reference TRBV13 and TRBJ2-1, is AAGVIQSPRHLIKEKRETATLKCYPIPRHDTVYWYQQGPGQDPQFLISFYEKMQSDKGSIPDRFSAQQFSDYHSELNMSSLELGDSALYFCASSDRDRNNEQFFGPGTRLTVL.

The rearrangement links TRBV9 to TRBJ2-3; D ambiguous. The CDR3 runs to 14 residues. Germline loops: CDR1 SGDLS, CDR2 YYNGEE. V lost 1 base, J lost 4 bases, and 10 bases lay in between. In DNA form, the CDR3 reads TGTGCCAGCAGCGTATCTGAGTGGCCAGATACGCAGTATTTT. It encodes CASSVSEWPDTQYF.

The rearrangement joins TRBV11-3 to TRBJ1-1; 8 bases agree with TRBD1. The CDR3 covers 13 residues. CDR1 SGHNT and CDR2 YENEEA come from the germline V gene. The trim removed 5 bases at V and 8 bases at J, leaving 7 bases unmatched. The CDR3 protein is CASSASGGKEAFF. The CDR3 coding sequence is TGTGCCAGCAGCGCCTCAGGGGGCAAAGAAGCTTTCTTT.

The CDR3 DNA reads as TGTGCCAGCAGCTACGCAGGGACTGACCCTGAAGCTTTCTTT. It translates to CASSYAGTDPEAFF. The chain links TRBV3-1 (or the pseudogene TRBV3-2) to TRBJ1-1; D is perhaps TRBD1 (5 bases). The V and J ends lost 5 bases and 6 bases respectively, with 16 bases between them. The CDR3 runs to 14 residues. The V gene's germline CDR1 is LGHDT and CDR2 YNNKEL (reference sequence).

This clone was counted between two and nine times. CDR3 DNA: TGTGCCAGCTGGGGCAGGTCAGGGAACACTGAAGCTTTCTTT. Encoded protein: CASWGRSGNTEAFF. J is TRBJ1-1 and V is TRBV4-2; possible D gene TRBD1, 5 bases. The CDR3 totals 14 residues. Germline CDR1 is LGHNA and CDR2 is YNFKEQ. V gave up 8 bases and J gave up 1 base, with 14 bases separating them.